These 25 T cell receptor beta chains were sequenced from one sample in a study of blood T cell repertoires in COVID-19. Clones were read by immunoSEQ multiplex PCR, and TCRdb kept only the in-frame ones, dropping some. This table has 90,000 to 120,000 clones, roughly 90% appearing once. Input material: peripheral blood. The receptors here all came from a man between 35 and 55 years old with active or convalescent COVID-19.

The J gene is TRBJ1-3, the V gene TRBV5-1, with D possibly being TRBD1 (6 bases). The CDR3 length is 13 residues. The V end lost 5 bases, the J end lost 7 bases, and 13 bases lay between the germline ends. CDR1 is SGHRS and CDR2 is YFSETQ in the germline V gene. In DNA form, the CDR3 reads TGCGCCAGCAGACAGGGAGCGGAGAACACCATATATTTT. This encodes CASRQGAENTIYF.

The chain couples TRBV30 to TRBJ1-6, with 7 bases that match TRBD1. CDR1 and CDR2 (germline): GTSNPN, SVGIG (reference sequence). This CDR3 has 15 residues. Germline trimming cut 4 bases from V and 7 bases from J; bases unmatched to any gene: 10. This CDR3 reads CAWITGTELNSPLHF. CDR3 sequence (DNA): TGTGCCTGGATAACCGGGACAGAACTAAATTCACCCCTCCACTTT.

The J gene is TRBJ1-3, the V gene TRBV9; 8 nucleotides match TRBD1. The CDR3 runs 18 residues. In germline, CDR1 is SGDLS, CDR2 YYNGEE. The V and J ends lost 4 bases and 0 bases, in that order; junction bases with no gene match: 12. CDR3 region: CASSTKLGQAISGNTIYF. CDR3 nucleotide sequence: TGTGCCAGCAGCACAAAGTTGGGACAGGCTATCTCTGGAAACACCATATATTTT.

The chain is built from TRBV7-3 and TRBJ2-1; D possibly corresponds to TRBD2 (7 bases). CDR3 length: 13 amino acids. Germline values: CDR1 SGHTA, CDR2 FQGTGA. With 3 bases removed from V and 5 bases from J, the gap between germline ends came to 8 bases. DNA for the CDR3: TGTGCCAGCAGCTTGGGGGGGCACAATGAGCAGTTCTTC. Its translation: CASSLGGHNEQFF.

The chain has TRBV5-4 and TRBJ2-7; D might be TRBD2 (6 bases). With 4 bases removed from V and 0 bases from J, the gap between germline ends came to 14 bases. Per germline, CDR1 SGHNT and CDR2 YYREEE (reference sequence). The CDR3 totals 15 residues. CDR3 DNA sequence: TGTGCCAGCAGCCAACCTAGCGCGAACTCCTACGAGCAGTACTTC. Protein product: CASSQPSANSYEQYF.

The rearrangement links TRBV3-1 (or the pseudogene TRBV3-2) to TRBJ1-4; 7 bases match TRBD1. J lost 5 bases, V lost 6 bases, and 6 bases had no gene match. Germline V gene sequence: CDR1 LGHDT, CDR2 YNNKEL (reference sequence). The CDR3 has 14 residues. The CDR3 spells CASRAGTANEKLFF. As DNA, the CDR3 is TGTGCCAGCAGAGCCGGGACAGCAAATGAAAAACTGTTTTTT.

The V and J genes are TRBV11-3 and TRBJ2-3, with 7 nucleotides matching TRBD1. Germline-derived CDR1 and CDR2 are SGHNT and YENEEA. The J segment lost 5 bases and the V segment lost 5 bases, leaving 7 bases of the junction unmatched. The CDR3 spans 14 residues. CDR3 in amino acids: CASSADRVRDTQYF. Written as DNA, the CDR3 is TGTGCCAGCAGCGCCGACAGGGTGCGAGATACGCAGTATTTT.

The genes are TRBV7-2 and TRBJ2-1; a weak D match, TRBD1 (7 bases). Germline lookup yields CDR1 SGHTA and CDR2 FQGNSA. Between the trimmed V and J ends, which lost 4 bases and 4 bases, there was a span of 23 bases. The CDR3 runs 18 residues. CDR3 protein: CASSYRGGAGTVYNEQFF. Written as DNA, the CDR3 is TGTGCCAGCAGCTATCGTGGAGGGGCCGGGACAGTATACAATGAGCAGTTCTTC.

The chain recombines TRBV2 with TRBJ2-2, with 10 bases matching TRBD2. Per the germline V gene, CDR1 is SNHLY and CDR2 is FYNNEI. After removal of 6 bases from V and 0 bases from J, the junction contained 4 bases not matched to a gene. This CDR3 has 16 residues. The CDR3 is CASRLGLATNTGELFF. In nucleotides, the CDR3 is TGTGCCAGCAGACTGGGACTAGCGACGAACACCGGGGAGCTGTTTTTT.

This chain joins TRBV7-3 and TRBJ1-1; 8 nucleotides agree with TRBD1. This CDR3 has 14 residues. CDR1 is SGHTA, CDR2 FQGTGA, per germline. Trimming cost V 2 bases and J 9 bases; bases outside gene matches: 8. The CDR3 DNA follows: TGTGCCAGCAGCTTAGGCGGGACAGGAAAAAAAGCTTTCTTT. This encodes CASSLGGTGKKAFF.

The genes are TRBV20-1 and TRBJ2-7; D is possibly TRBD1 (6 bases). This CDR3 spans 14 amino acids. Trimming removed 3 bases at V and 3 bases at J, with 15 bases between. Germline loops: CDR1 DFQATT, CDR2 SNEGSKA (reference sequence). CDR3 coding DNA: TGCAGTGCTAGTGTCCGGGACAAGTACTACGAGCAGTACTTC. It codes for CSASVRDKYYEQYF.

The V gene is TRBV19, the J gene TRBJ1-1, with D possibly being TRBD1 (5 bases). Trimming cost V 3 bases and J 1 base, with 9 bases left between them. Germline V lookup: CDR1 LNHDA, CDR2 SQIVND (reference sequence). The CDR3 runs 14 residues. In DNA, the CDR3 is TGTGCCAGTAGTATTGACAGCGAGAACACTGAAGCTTTCTTT. Encoded protein: CASSIDSENTEAFF.

The chain is built from TRBV12-5 and TRBJ2-5, with TRBD2 matching over 9 bases. V gave up 5 bases and J gave up 0 bases; unmatched junction bases: 7. The CDR3 sequence is 16 residues long. CDR1 and CDR2 from the germline V gene are LGHNT and FRNRAP. This CDR3 reads CASGPPTSGNQETQYF. CDR3 bases: TGTGCTAGTGGTCCTCCGACTAGCGGAAACCAAGAGACCCAGTACTTC.

J is TRBJ1-1 and V is TRBV6-2 or TRBV6-3, with 8 bases lining up with TRBD1. V shed 5 bases and J 4 bases; nucleotides not matched to a gene: 6. From germline, CDR1 is MNHEY and CDR2 SVGEGT. The CDR3 runs to 14 residues. Written as DNA, the CDR3 is TGTGCCAGCAGTGGACAGGGTTGGGGCACTGAAGCTTTCTTT. This sequence encodes CASSGQGWGTEAFF.

The chain uses TRBV4-1 and TRBJ2-1; TRBD2 matches 7 bases. Germline V CDR1 and CDR2: MGHRA, YSYEKL. This CDR3 region has 21 residues. The V segment lost 2 bases and the J segment 7 bases; nucleotides outside the gene matches: 26. CDR3 amino acids: CASSQLHGKGREIDRWNEQFF. CDR3 DNA: TGCGCCAGCAGCCAACTACACGGAAAAGGGCGGGAGATAGATCGGTGGAATGAGCAGTTCTTC.

The V and J genes are TRBV11-1 and TRBJ1-5; 8 bases are a match to TRBD1. The CDR3 is 13 residues long. V was clipped by 4 bases and J by 7 bases; unmatched bases: 3. Germline V gene lookup returns CDR1 SGHAT and CDR2 FQDESV (reference sequence). The CDR3 is CASSSDRDQPQHF. The DNA for the CDR3 is TGTGCCAGCAGCTCGGACAGGGACCAGCCCCAGCATTTT. Combining the CDR3 with reference TRBV11-1 and TRBJ1-5 gives the whole variable domain EAEVAQSPRYKITEKSQAVAFWCDPISGHATLYWYRQILGQGPELLVQFQDESVVDDSQLPKDRFSAERLKGVDSTLKIQPAELGDSAMYLCASSSDRDQPQHFGDGTRLSIL.

V is TRBV5-8 and J is TRBJ2-1; D is unclear. CDR3 length: 17 residues. Looked up from germline, CDR1 is SGHTS and CDR2 is YDEGEE. The germline V and J ends were trimmed by 0 bases and 0 bases, with 13 bases remaining between them. DNA for the CDR3: TGTGCCAGCAGCTTGGCCCTCGGTTACTTCTCCTACAATGAGCAGTTCTTC. This encodes CASSLALGYFSYNEQFF. Full variable domain (outside the CDR3, taken from reference TRBV5-8 and TRBJ2-1): EAGVTQSPTHLIKTRGQQATLRCSPISGHTSVYWYQQALGLGLQFLLWYDEGEERNRGNFPPRFSGRQFPNYSSELNVNALELEDSALYLCASSLALGYFSYNEQFFGPGTRLTVL.

The CDR3 protein is CASSSGDLAYEQYF. CDR3 nucleotide sequence: TGTGCCAGTAGTTCAGGGGACCTAGCCTACGAGCAGTACTTC. The rearrangement joins TRBV19 to TRBJ2-7, with D possibly being TRBD1 (6 bases). Germline V gene lookup returns CDR1 LNHDA and CDR2 SQIVND (reference sequence). The CDR3 contains 14 residues. The V end lost 5 bases, the J end lost 2 bases, and 13 bases lay between the germline ends.

This rearrangement joins TRBV20-1 to TRBJ1-1, with unresolved D. Trimming pared 6 bases from V and 4 bases from J, leaving 9 bases between. Germline CDR1 is DFQATT and CDR2 is SNEGSKA (reference sequence). The length of the CDR3 is 11 residues. CDR3 coding DNA: TGCAGTGCCCCACTTCTCACTGAAGCTTTCTTT. It codes for CSAPLLTEAFF.

This clone turned up a few times. This chain uses TRBV19 with TRBJ2-7, with 8 nucleotides matching TRBD1. CDR3 size: 14 residues. From germline, CDR1 is LNHDA and CDR2 SQIVND (reference sequence). Trimming cost V 4 bases and J 0 bases; bases outside gene matches: 2. The CDR3 DNA sequence: TGTGCCAGTAGTAGCGGGACAGGCTCCTACGAGCAGTACTTC. Amino acids: CASSSGTGSYEQYF.

This chain connects TRBV18 to TRBJ1-5; 8 positions agree with TRBD1. The CDR3 loop spans 14 amino acids. CDR1 and CDR2 from the germline V gene are KGHSH and LQKENI. V shed 6 bases and J 3 bases; nucleotides not matched to a gene: 4. The chain's CDR3 is CASSPTGDNQPQHF. The DNA of the CDR3 is TGTGCCAGCTCGCCGACAGGGGACAATCAGCCCCAGCATTTT.

The V call is TRBV19, the J call TRBJ1-6; 8 nucleotides align to TRBD1. J was trimmed by 5 bases and V by 5 bases; bases with no gene match: 5. The CDR3 covers 15 residues. Germline assignment: CDR1 LNHDA and CDR2 SQIVND (reference sequence). The CDR3 bases are TGTGCCAGTAGTGAGCAGGGGGCAGATAATTCACCCCTCCACTTT. Its protein is CASSEQGADNSPLHF.

The gene calls are TRBV5-1 and TRBJ2-3; TRBD2 matches 7 bases. CDR3 size: 15 residues. V shed 3 bases and J 2 bases; nucleotides not matched to a gene: 6. In germline, CDR1 is SGHRS, CDR2 YFSETQ. This CDR3 is CASSSSGVPTDTQYF. The CDR3, as DNA: TGCGCCAGCAGCTCAAGCGGGGTCCCCACAGATACGCAGTATTTT.

In nucleotides, the CDR3 is TGTGCCAGCAGTTTACTTTTGGGGGAGGGCTATGGCTACACCTTC. It specifies CASSLLLGEGYGYTF. This chain links TRBV28 with TRBJ1-2, with a possible D match to TRBD1 (5 bases). Germline CDR1 reads MDHEN; CDR2 reads SYDVKM. Trimming took off 2 bases at V and 4 bases at J, with 14 bases between the two ends. There are 15 residues in the CDR3.

This clone was picked up a small number of times. The J gene is TRBJ1-1, the V gene TRBV12-3 or TRBV12-4; no definite D call. V was clipped by 5 bases and J by 0 bases, with 7 bases between them. The CDR3 has 13 residues. As DNA, the CDR3 is TGTGCCAGCAGTCGGGAAATGAACACTGAAGCTTTCTTT. This encodes CASSREMNTEAFF.